Shown below are 32 T cell receptor beta chains from a single sample sequenced in a study of T cell responses to AZD1222 COVID-19 vaccine. Repertoires were generated with immunoSEQ multiplex PCR, while TCRdb's copy carries only in-frame clones and drops some. The data hold around 150,000 clones, with 90% observed a single time. Specimen: peripheral blood, collected 28 days after the second AZD1222 dose. Receptor source: an adult who received the AZD1222 COVID-19 vaccine.

The gene calls are TRBV6-2 or TRBV6-3 and TRBJ1-5; perhaps TRBD1 as D (5 bases). CDR3 size: 13 residues. Trimming took off 6 bases at V and 9 bases at J, with 15 bases between the two ends. From germline, CDR1 is MNHEY and CDR2 SVGEGT. The chain's CDR3 is CASSTGGTGPQHF. In DNA, the CDR3 is TGTGCCAGCAGCACAGGAGGAACGGGGCCCCAGCATTTT.

The chain combines TRBV6-5 with TRBJ2-7, with D possibly matching TRBD2 (5 bases). This CDR3 contains 13 residues. CDR1 and CDR2 from the germline V gene are MNHEY and SVGAGI. Trimming took off 6 bases at V and 2 bases at J, with 11 bases between the two ends. The CDR3 sequence: CASRPLVTYEQYF. The CDR3 nucleotides are TGTGCCAGCAGGCCACTAGTTACCTACGAGCAGTACTTC.

The gene calls are TRBV28 and TRBJ2-7; 8 bases line up with TRBD2. Germline V gives CDR1 MDHEN, CDR2 SYDVKM. Germline trimming cut 2 bases from V and 2 bases from J; bases unmatched to any gene: 2. The CDR3 length is 14 residues. The CDR3: CASSLHGGAYEQYF. CDR3 nucleotides: TGTGCCAGCAGTTTACACGGGGGGGCCTACGAGCAGTACTTC.

V gene TRBV24-1 combines with J gene TRBJ2-1, with TRBD2 matching 11 bases. Germline trimming cut 4 bases from V and 8 bases from J; bases unmatched to any gene: 9. This CDR3 has 16 amino acids. Per the germline V gene, CDR1 is KGHDR and CDR2 is SFDVKD. CDR3 sequence reads: CATSDATSGRGDEQFF. CDR3 nucleotides: TGTGCCACCAGTGACGCTACTAGCGGGAGAGGCGATGAGCAGTTCTTC.

The V gene is TRBV24-1, the J gene TRBJ2-7; D is unresolved. CDR3 length equals 10 residues. Germline-derived CDR1 and CDR2 are KGHDR and SFDVKD. CDR3: CGVPKGEQYF. The CDR3 bases are TGTGGAGTGCCGAAGGGCGAGCAGTACTTC.

The chain has TRBV2 and TRBJ2-6; D gene uncertain. The CDR3 has 16 residues. Trimming removed 7 bases at V and 0 bases at J, with 13 bases between. The germline V gene has CDR1 SNHLY and CDR2 FYNNEI. In DNA form, the CDR3 reads TGTGCCAGCAAAAACGAGGTGAACTCTGGGGCCAACGTCCTGACTTTC. Its protein product is CASKNEVNSGANVLTF.

V gene TRBV19 combines with J gene TRBJ2-5; D is possibly TRBD1 (6 bases). The CDR3 runs 14 residues. V gave up 7 bases and J gave up 3 bases, with 15 bases separating them. Germline V gene sequence: CDR1 LNHDA, CDR2 SQIVND (reference sequence). The CDR3 coding sequence is TGTGCCAGTACCGAGGGACAAGCTAAAGAGACCCAGTACTTC. Protein product: CASTEGQAKETQYF.

The chain combines TRBV7-2 with TRBJ2-7; TRBD1 aligns across 7 bases. Germline V CDR1 and CDR2: SGHTA, FQGNSA. The junction had 0 bases not matched to a gene; V was cut back by 0 bases and J by 1 base. This CDR3 is built from 14 residues. The chain's CDR3 is CASSLAGQSYEQYF. The DNA for the CDR3 is TGTGCCAGCAGCTTAGCGGGACAGTCCTACGAGCAGTACTTC.

The chain employs TRBV28 and TRBJ1-5; possible D gene TRBD1, 6 bases. This CDR3 spans 16 amino acids. The ends were cut back, 5 bases at V and 6 bases at J, with 20 bases in the middle. Germline CDR1 MDHEN, CDR2 SYDVKM. CDR3 residues: CASSPNTGFQGQPQHF. CDR3 bases: TGTGCCAGCAGTCCCAACACAGGGTTTCAGGGTCAGCCCCAGCATTTT.

The chain employs TRBV27 and TRBJ1-2; TRBD1 might be the D (5 bases). The CDR3 sequence is 15 residues long. V was cut by 6 bases and J by 3 bases, with 17 bases left in between. The germline CDR1 and CDR2 sequences are MNHEY and SMNVEV (reference sequence). The CDR3 bases are TGTGCCAGCAGACGGACACTGGACTTGGACTATGGCTACACCTTC. It translates to CASRRTLDLDYGYTF.

This sequence joins TRBV3-1 (or the pseudogene TRBV3-2) and TRBJ2-7, with 9 positions matching TRBD1. The CDR3 spans 15 residues. J was trimmed by 2 bases and V by 7 bases; bases with no gene match: 9. Germline CDR1 reads LGHDT; CDR2 reads YNNKEL (reference sequence). The CDR3 reads CASTSTGGPTYEQYF. CDR3 sequence (DNA): TGTGCCAGCACCTCCACAGGGGGCCCTACCTACGAGCAGTACTTC.

The V gene is TRBV28, the J gene TRBJ2-4; D tentatively fits TRBD1 or TRBD2 (5 bases each). Trimming pared 7 bases from V and 4 bases from J, leaving 20 bases between. The CDR3 is 16 amino acids. The germline CDR1 and CDR2 sequences are MDHEN and SYDVKM. The CDR3 DNA reads TGTGCCAGCACCATAGGTGGGGGACGCGATAAAAACATTCAGTACTTC. It is translated as CASTIGGGRDKNIQYF.

This clone appeared once. The chain combines TRBV24-1 with TRBJ1-1; the D is unclear. Germline V gene data show CDR1 as KGHDR and CDR2 as SFDVKD. Trimming removed 4 bases from V and 0 bases from J, with 11 bases in between. CDR3 length: 15 amino acids. The CDR3 loop is CATSDSRGLNTEAFF. In DNA form, the CDR3 reads TGTGCCACCAGTGACTCACGGGGTTTGAACACTGAAGCTTTCTTT.

The J gene is TRBJ2-3, the V gene TRBV7-8, with 11 nucleotides matching TRBD2. V lost 3 bases to trimming and J lost 6 bases; unmatched junction nucleotides: 2. Germline V gene sequence: CDR1 SGHVS, CDR2 FQNEAQ. This CDR3 comprises 14 residues. The CDR3 DNA follows: TGTGCCAGCAGCTTCACTAGCGGGAGTGATACGCAGTATTTT. It yields the protein CASSFTSGSDTQYF. The full variable domain, rest sourced from reference TRBV7-8 and TRBJ2-3, is GAGVSQSPRYKVAKRGQDVALRCDPISGHVSLFWYQQALGQGPEFLTYFQNEAQLDKSGLPSDRFFAERPEGSVSTLKIQRTQQEDSAVYLCASSFTSGSDTQYFGPGTRLTVL.

This clone was seen once. This sequence joins TRBV18 and TRBJ1-4; possible D gene TRBD1, 5 bases. From germline, CDR1 is KGHSH and CDR2 LQKENI. V was cut by 2 bases and J by 3 bases, with 10 bases left in between. The CDR3 extends over 15 amino acids. For the CDR3, the DNA is TGTGCCAGCTCACCAGCCGGGGGACCTAATGAAAAACTGTTTTTT. Its protein product is CASSPAGGPNEKLFF.

This chain joins TRBV19 and TRBJ1-2; 7 bases line up with TRBD1. J gave up 1 base and V 6 bases, and 5 bases lay outside the gene matches. The CDR3 sequence is 14 residues long. CDR1 is LNHDA and CDR2 is SQIVND in the germline V gene (reference sequence). The CDR3 protein is CASSRDSFNYGYTF. The CDR3 DNA follows: TGTGCCAGTAGCCGGGACAGCTTTAACTATGGCTACACCTTC.

The chain uses TRBV4-3 and TRBJ1-2; 8 nucleotides line up with TRBD1. Unmatched junction bases numbered 7, after V lost 1 base and J lost 3 bases. The CDR3 consists of 16 residues. CDR1 LGHNA and CDR2 YSLEER come from the germline V gene. Here the CDR3 reads CASSQGSTGDYYGYTF. The DNA of the CDR3 is TGCGCCAGCAGCCAAGGATCGACAGGGGATTACTATGGCTACACCTTC.

The V gene is TRBV19, the J gene TRBJ1-5; 8 bases agree with TRBD1. The CDR3 loop spans 15 amino acids. Trimming at V came to 5 bases and at J to 7 bases, leaving 10 bases not matched to a gene. The germline V gene encodes CDR1 LNHDA and CDR2 SQIVND (reference sequence). The CDR3 coding sequence is TGTGCCAGTAGTCCGCGTGACAGGGGTGGGCAGCCCCAGCATTTT. Translation gives CASSPRDRGGQPQHF.

The chain combines TRBV6-5 with TRBJ2-1; 13 bases align to TRBD2. Trimming at V came to 7 bases and at J to 6 bases, leaving 6 bases not matched to a gene. This CDR3 comprises 15 residues. Germline V gene sequence: CDR1 MNHEY, CDR2 SVGAGI. In DNA, the CDR3 is TGTGCCAGCACCTTGACTAGCGGGAGGATCAATGAGCAGTTCTTC. Residues: CASTLTSGRINEQFF.

The V and J genes are TRBV7-3 and TRBJ2-2; D may be TRBD1 (6 bases). The CDR3 contains 13 residues. From germline, CDR1 is SGHTA and CDR2 FQGTGA. Trimming pared 8 bases from V and 1 base from J, leaving 8 bases between. CDR3 residues: CASQTGNTGELFF. The CDR3 DNA is TGTGCCAGCCAGACAGGGAACACCGGGGAGCTGTTTTTT.

The chain uses TRBV5-3 and TRBJ1-5; TRBD1 aligns across 10 bases. TRBV5-3 has ORF status, its function being uncertain. The CDR3 totals 15 residues. Germline trimming cut 3 bases from V and 6 bases from J; bases unmatched to any gene: 6. CDR3 nucleotides: TGTGCCAGAAGCTGGGACAGGGGTATGTTTCAGCCCCAGCATTTT. Its translation: CARSWDRGMFQPQHF.

A few counts support this clone. One junction end disagrees with the germline gene, perhaps due to a read error. The chain is built from TRBV7-7 and TRBJ2-7, with D perhaps assigned TRBD1 or TRBD2 (5 bases each). The CDR3 length is 13 residues. Germline loops: CDR1 SSHAT, CDR2 FNYEAQ (reference sequence). The CDR3 loop reads CASSMGEQGKFYF. The CDR3 nucleotides are TGTGCCAGCAGCATGGGGGAGCAGGGTAAATTCTATTTC.

This chain joins TRBV19 and TRBJ1-4; no clear D gene. Germline V gene data show CDR1 as LNHDA and CDR2 as SQIVND (reference sequence). V lost 3 bases and J lost 0, with 5 bases in between. The CDR3 runs 14 residues. The DNA for the CDR3 is TGTGCCAGTAGTATGGTACCAACTAATGAAAAACTGTTTTTT. Protein product: CASSMVPTNEKLFF.

The V gene is TRBV14, the J gene TRBJ2-1, with D possibly matching TRBD1 (6 bases). Trimming took off 4 bases at V and 0 bases at J, with 13 bases between the two ends. This CDR3 spans 16 amino acids. The germline CDR1 and CDR2 sequences are SGHDN and FVKESK. CDR3 nucleotides: TGTGCCAGCAGCCTCTATCAGGGGAGCTCCTACAATGAGCAGTTCTTC. Encoded protein: CASSLYQGSSYNEQFF.

This rearrangement joins TRBV19 to TRBJ1-4; no clear D. V gave up 6 bases and J gave up 3 bases, with 14 bases separating them. Germline V gene data show CDR1 as LNHDA and CDR2 as SQIVND (reference sequence). The CDR3 consists of 15 residues. The DNA for the CDR3 is TGTGCCAGTAGCTCGAGTTGGGCGGCTAATGAAAAACTGTTTTTT. It specifies CASSSSWAANEKLFF. Full variable domain (rest looked up from reference TRBV19 and TRBJ1-4): DGGITQSPKYLFRKEGQNVTLSCEQNLNHDAMYWYRQDPGQGLRLIYYSQIVNDFQKGDIAEGYSVSREKKESFPLTVTSAQKNPTAFYLCASSSSWAANEKLFFGSGTQLSVL.

This rearrangement joins TRBV5-8 to TRBJ1-2; D is unclear. The V gene lost 1 base and the J gene lost 5 bases, with 12 bases spanning the gap. Germline-derived CDR1 and CDR2 are SGHTS and YDEGEE. The CDR3 sequence is 14 residues long. The CDR3 coding sequence is TGTGCCAGCAGCTTGCATCGGTGGCAATATGGCTACACCTTC. This translates into CASSLHRWQYGYTF.

The V call is TRBV9, the J call TRBJ2-5, with 8 bases aligning to TRBD1. This CDR3 is 14 amino acids long. Unmatched junction bases numbered 5, after V lost 3 bases and J lost 4 bases. CDR1 and CDR2 (germline): SGDLS, YYNGEE. The CDR3 nucleotides read TGTGCCAGCAGCGCAATGACAGGGGTAGAGACCCAGTACTTC. Encoded protein: CASSAMTGVETQYF.

The gene calls are TRBV9 and TRBJ2-7; D is uncertain. The germline V gene encodes CDR1 SGDLS and CDR2 YYNGEE. The CDR3 covers 15 residues. V dropped 0 bases and J dropped 2 bases, with 12 bases sitting between them. In DNA form, the CDR3 reads TGTGCCAGCAGCGTAGACGCCGTACCAACCTACGAGCAGTACTTC. Translated: CASSVDAVPTYEQYF.

This chain links TRBV25-1 with TRBJ2-1, with D perhaps given as TRBD1 or TRBD2 (5 bases each). Germline lookup yields CDR1 MGHDK and CDR2 SYGVNS. CDR3 length equals 14 residues. Trimming took off 3 bases at V and 3 bases at J, with 9 bases between the two ends. The CDR3 is CASSDGGVYNEQFF. The DNA of the CDR3 is TGTGCCAGCAGTGATGGGGGAGTCTACAATGAGCAGTTCTTC.

This sequence joins TRBV5-1 and TRBJ2-3; D may be TRBD2 (5 bases). The CDR3 is 15 residues long. Germline V gives CDR1 SGHRS, CDR2 YFSETQ. The V end was cut by 1 base, the J end by 4 bases, with 13 bases between. CDR3 nucleotide sequence: TGCGCCAGCAGCTTGCTCCCGGGATCAGCAGATACGCAGTATTTT. Protein product: CASSLLPGSADTQYF.

The rearrangement uses TRBV28 and TRBJ1-5; 7 bases fit TRBD1. From germline, CDR1 is MDHEN and CDR2 SYDVKM. Germline trimming cut 6 bases from V and 6 bases from J; bases unmatched to any gene: 8. The CDR3 loop spans 14 amino acids. For the CDR3, the DNA is TGTGCCAGCAGCGAGGGGGCATTAAGTCAGCCCCAGCATTTT. Protein sequence: CASSEGALSQPQHF.

The gene calls are TRBV2 and TRBJ2-5, with D unclear. The germline V and J ends were trimmed by 6 bases and 5 bases, with 19 bases remaining between them. This CDR3 is 15 amino acids long. Germline lookup yields CDR1 SNHLY and CDR2 FYNNEI. The CDR3 region is CASRETSRDRETQYF. DNA of the CDR3: TGTGCCAGCAGGGAGACAAGTAGGGATCGGGAGACCCAGTACTTC.